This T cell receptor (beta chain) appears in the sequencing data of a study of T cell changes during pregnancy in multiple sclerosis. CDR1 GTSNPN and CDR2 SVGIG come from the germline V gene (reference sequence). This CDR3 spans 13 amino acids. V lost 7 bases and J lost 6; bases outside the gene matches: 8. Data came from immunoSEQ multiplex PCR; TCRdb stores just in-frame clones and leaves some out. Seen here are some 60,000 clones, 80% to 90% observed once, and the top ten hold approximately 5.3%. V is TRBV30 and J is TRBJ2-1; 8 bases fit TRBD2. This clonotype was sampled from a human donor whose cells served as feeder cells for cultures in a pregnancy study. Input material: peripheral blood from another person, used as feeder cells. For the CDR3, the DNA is TGTGCCTCCTTAGCGGGAACCGTCAATGAGCAGTTCTTC. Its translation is CASLAGTVNEQFF.